This T cell receptor (beta chain) was sequenced during a study of beta chain features in type 1 diabetes (dated by TCRdb to 2017 to 2018). About the investigation overall: Mean age, gender distribution, total cell number and subset yield were not different between patients and healthy donors. The study compared TCRB repertoires of sorted circulating CD4+ T cell subsets between recently diagnosed type 1 diabetes patients and matched healthy donors. Regulatory and stem cell-like memory subsets were obtained from only 8 patients and roughly 8 healthy donors, while naive and central memory subsets were obtained from all 30 or so donors. Across all samples, approximately 98,000,000 sorted cells were examined, and cell number per subset correlated strongly with RNA yield.

Clipping removes 4 bases from V and 6 bases from J, with 7 as the unmatched junction base count. As encoded in the germline V gene (reference sequence), CDR1 is SGHNT while CDR2 is YYREEE. Taken from cysteine to phenylalanine, the CDR3 has 14 residues. The DNA shown is the 42-base CDR3, in frame from base 1. The entire isolated RNA was reverse transcribed using the High Capacity cDNA Reverse Transcription Kit, and thus expressed TCRB transcripts were sequenced. Deep immunoSEQ sequencing was applied to naive, central memory and regulatory T cell samples, giving an average of around 3.4 million total reads per sample. Sorted cells were lysed in RLT buffer and RNA was extracted with DNase-treated RNeasy Micro or Mini kits, depending on cell number. Each cell subset was processed on its own to prevent cross-contamination, while patient and healthy donor samples were processed together. The immunoSEQ multiplex PCR was used to amplify TCRB sequences from cDNA, generating 87-bp fragments that spanned the CDR3 region. Sequencing of the amplicons was done on the Illumina HiSeq platform. The authors' analysis ran thus. Synthetic template baselines were used to correct PCR bias computationally, reads within Hamming distance 2 were collapsed, and singletons that could not be merged were discarded. Reads were aligned against IMGT to assign V, D and J genes, CDR3 length and insertions or deletions at six rearrangement sites. Clonotype counts were normalized to sorted cell number within each subset before computing true diversity and Gini coefficients with the tcR R package. The overlap coefficient, calculated on TCRB nucleotide sequences, was used to quantify repertoire sharing. Out-of-frame TCRB sequences from naive cells were analyzed as a proxy for the pre-selection repertoire. TCRdb's version of the immuneACCESS table is confined to in-frame rearrangements and falls short of the full clone set. An unresolved V gene accounts for under half of the shortfall where checked; the remainder is of unknown origin. The V and J calls and the clone size are those of that table, but D and trimming were determined from the DNA. This sample comprises 600,000 or so clones, around an eighth of them detected only once. The top ten clonotypes cover more than 0.095% of the sample.

Each donor gave one peripheral blood draw, roughly 0.12 L on average, collected into heparinised tubes. Naive, central memory, regulatory and stem cell-like memory CD4+ T cells were sorted on a BD FACSAria II using a panel including CD45RO, CCR7, CD25, CD127, CD95 and CD27. All sorted populations exceeded 95% purity. PBMCs were isolated immediately by Lymphoprep density gradient centrifugation and stained directly without culture. To minimize batch effects, samples were stained and sorted in pairs, one healthy donor with one patient per experiment. Worth noting for this clone: The antigen it binds to is not known. No much larger clonotype is one base removed from it; base qualities were not supplied.

Findings and caveats that apply to the study as a whole: Because cDNA was sequenced instead of genomic DNA, highly expressing activated cells could be over-represented, though the groups showed no difference in activation or CD3 levels. HLA sub-analyses involved small numbers of individuals, so any influence of HLA type on TCRB rearrangement remained unresolved. Shorter templates might have been favored by PCR, but patient and control samples were amplified and corrected together, so both groups would have been affected equally by any skew. Naive, central memory and regulatory TCRB repertoires appeared more similar among patients than among healthy donors. Fewer insertions and more nucleotide deletions at VDJ recombination sites were observed in patients with type 1 diabetes, implying thymic rearrangement abnormalities. Type 1 diabetes patients showed a moderate but significant shortening of TCRB CDR3 length in all four CD4+ subsets.

This clonotype was obtained from a young man with type 1 diabetes. Sequenced: naive CD4+ T cells from blood. In the paper's terms, the cell subset or site label means: true naive CD4+ T cells. This sequence uses TRBV5-4 and TRBJ2-3, and TRBD1 aligns with 8 junction nucleotides. The sequenced DNA is TGTGCCAGCAGCCGGACAGGGTCAGCTGATACGCAGTATTTT. It specifies CASSRTGSADTQYF.